These 13 T cell receptor beta chains share one sample of origin, sequenced in a study of blood T cell repertoires in COVID-19. Measured with immunoSEQ multiplex PCR; TCRdb has only the in-frame clones, and not every one. The table includes 190,000 or so clones, roughly 83% detected once. What was sequenced was PBMCs or T cells enriched from blood (not recorded which). The receptors come from a woman under 40 who had recovered from COVID-19.

The rearrangement uses TRBV10-3 and TRBJ2-7; D is unresolved. V dropped 0 bases and J dropped 3 bases, with 3 bases sitting between them. Germline V lookup: CDR1 ENHRY, CDR2 SYGVKD. The CDR3 runs to 12 residues. The CDR3: CAISESYYEQYF. The CDR3 DNA follows: TGTGCCATCAGTGAGTCTTACTACGAGCAGTACTTC.

The V call is TRBV3-1 (or the pseudogene TRBV3-2), the J call TRBJ2-3; 7 nucleotides line up with TRBD2. J gave up 0 bases and V 2 bases, and 5 bases lay outside the gene matches. Germline V CDR1 and CDR2: LGHDT, YNNKEL (reference sequence). The CDR3 consists of 16 residues. The CDR3 DNA follows: TGTGCCAGCAGCCAAAAGCGGGGAGCGAGCACAGATACGCAGTATTTT. Its translation: CASSQKRGASTDTQYF.

This chain connects TRBV30 to TRBJ2-6; TRBD2 is a possible D gene (6 bases). CDR3 length: 16 amino acids. Germline loops: CDR1 GTSNPN, CDR2 SVGIG (reference sequence). V was trimmed by 6 bases and J by 0 bases, leaving 15 bases between them. The CDR3 sequence is CACSTGEISGANVLTF. Written as DNA, the CDR3 is TGTGCCTGCTCAACGGGGGAGATCTCTGGGGCCAACGTCCTGACTTTC.

The chain couples TRBV27 to TRBJ1-5, with a tentative D call TRBD1 (5 bases). This CDR3 spans 14 amino acids. Trimming stripped 0 bases from V and 6 bases from J, with 9 bases between. Germline loops: CDR1 MNHEY, CDR2 SMNVEV (reference sequence). The CDR3 region is CASSLSGVSQPQHF. CDR3 nucleotide sequence: TGTGCCAGCAGTTTATCAGGGGTCAGTCAGCCCCAGCATTTT.

The chain carries TRBV12-3 or TRBV12-4 and TRBJ2-7; 8 bases map to TRBD1. The CDR3 has 12 amino acids. Losses at the gene ends were 6 bases for V and 5 bases for J; bases not matched to a gene: 3. The CDR3 DNA reads as TGTGCCAGCAGGCGGACAGGGCACGAGCAGTACTTC. Its translation: CASRRTGHEQYF.

The V call is TRBV28, the J call TRBJ2-3, with 9 bases aligning to TRBD1. V lost 3 bases and J lost 5; bases outside the gene matches: 18. The CDR3 runs to 19 residues. Germline V CDR1 and CDR2: MDHEN, SYDVKM. The CDR3 reads CASSFRRTGDSAGGDTQYF. CDR3 DNA: TGTGCCAGCAGTTTCCGTCGGACAGGGGACTCTGCCGGTGGAGATACGCAGTATTTT.

Written as DNA, the CDR3 is TGTGCCAGTAGTATGGGGAAAGCGGGAGGGACCTCCTACGAGCAGTACTTC. This codes for CASSMGKAGGTSYEQYF. The V call is TRBV19, the J call TRBJ2-7; 10 positions agree with TRBD2. Germline CDR1 LNHDA, CDR2 SQIVND (reference sequence). J lost 0 bases, V lost 3 bases, and 8 bases had no gene match. This CDR3 region has 17 residues. The variable domain in full, with the rest retrieved from reference TRBV19 and TRBJ2-7, is DGGITQSPKYLFRKEGQNVTLSCEQNLNHDAMYWYRQDPGQGLRLIYYSQIVNDFQKGDIAEGYSVSREKKESFPLTVTSAQKNPTAFYLCASSMGKAGGTSYEQYFGPGTRLTVT.

The V call is TRBV4-1, the J call TRBJ2-3, with TRBD1 identical over 9 bases. The germline V gene has CDR1 MGHRA and CDR2 YSYEKL. This CDR3 has 16 amino acids. With 4 bases clipped from V and 6 bases from J, the junction kept 11 bases outside the gene matches. CDR3 in DNA: TGCGCCAGCAGCCTAGATCCGGGACAGGGAGCGGATACGCAGTATTTT. The encoded protein is CASSLDPGQGADTQYF.

This rearrangement joins TRBV28 to TRBJ2-2; a weak D match, TRBD1 (6 bases). The CDR3 is made up of 13 amino acids. CDR1 and CDR2 (germline): MDHEN, SYDVKM. The germline V and J ends were trimmed by 1 base and 6 bases, with 6 bases remaining between them. CDR3 region: CASSLYRAGELFF. The CDR3 bases are TGTGCCAGCAGTTTATACAGGGCCGGGGAGCTGTTTTTT.

The chain recombines TRBV19 with TRBJ1-6; possible D gene TRBD1, 5 bases. Germline lookup yields CDR1 LNHDA and CDR2 SQIVND (reference sequence). V was trimmed by 1 base and J by 6 bases, leaving 7 bases between them. The CDR3 covers 14 residues. CDR3: CASSIGDSNSPLHF. The CDR3 coding sequence is TGTGCCAGTAGTATAGGCGACAGTAATTCACCCCTCCACTTT.

V gene TRBV5-1 combines with J gene TRBJ2-1, with 11 bases identical to TRBD2. V lost 3 bases and J lost 2; bases outside the gene matches: 1. The CDR3 has 15 amino acids. Germline V gives CDR1 SGHRS, CDR2 YFSETQ. The CDR3 DNA sequence: TGCGCCAGCAGCTCGGGACTAGCGGCCTACAATGAGCAGTTCTTC. This gives the protein CASSSGLAAYNEQFF.

The CDR3 here is CSVAPSIAYNEQFF. DNA for the CDR3: TGCAGCGTGGCTCCTAGCATCGCCTACAATGAGCAGTTCTTC. The J gene is TRBJ2-1, the V gene TRBV29-1; tentative D call: TRBD2 (5 bases). V was trimmed by 6 bases and J by 2 bases, leaving 14 bases between them. This CDR3 region has 14 residues. In germline, CDR1 is SQVTM, CDR2 ANQGSEA.

The J gene is TRBJ2-7, the V gene TRBV4-1, with 10 bases matching TRBD2. The V segment lost 2 bases and the J segment 5 bases; nucleotides outside the gene matches: 6. The germline gives CDR1 MGHRA, CDR2 YSYEKL. The CDR3 totals 15 residues. This chain's CDR3 is CASSQLAGDFDEQYF. In DNA form, the CDR3 reads TGCGCCAGCAGCCAACTAGCGGGAGACTTCGACGAGCAGTACTTC.